This T cell receptor (beta chain) was identified in a study of Ad26.COV2.S vaccination and SARS-CoV-2 variants. V shed 5 bases and J 5 bases; nucleotides not matched to a gene: 4. CDR1 MNHEY and CDR2 SMNVEV come from the germline V gene (reference sequence). The CDR3 totals 13 residues. Documented treatment: approximately 18 received Ad26.COV2.S at low or high dose, single or two shots; roughly 5 received placebo; per-sample allocation not given. Sampling happened 63 days after the first vaccine or placebo injection. Profiled with immunoSEQ multiplex PCR; TCRdb holds only in-frame clones, not every one. The repertoire holds around 320,000 clones, with roughly 80% as singletons.

This material consisted of peripheral blood, taken in a trial of Ad26.COV2.S vaccine versus placebo. The chain recombines TRBV27 with TRBJ1-1; TRBD1 matches at 8 bases. This receptor was obtained from a person aged 18-65 years who received the Ad26.COV2.S COVID-19 vaccine or a placebo. This chain's CDR3 is CASSLNRGTEAFF. DNA of the CDR3: TGTGCCAGCAGTCTAAACAGGGGGACTGAAGCTTTCTTT.